This TCR beta chain was sequenced during a study of shared clonotypes between healthy human individuals. The CDR3 has 14 amino acids. Samples underwent the assay at deep level. How the authors handled the data: As immunoSEQ supplied junction-only sequences (without quality scores), filtering differed. Clones were sequenced by immunoSEQ multiplex PCR, and TCRdb holds only the in-frame ones, with some missing. That table gives V, J and clone size, and the DNA gave D and trimming. The table lists more than 900,000 clones, about four fifths of them singletons. Sequences were obtained from memory CD4+ T cells from PBMCs. Noted subset: CD45RA-negative fraction. V is TRBV21-1 and J is TRBJ2-7; TRBD1, the D gene given by the table, was not confirmed from the DNA. TRBV21-1 has pseudogene status. The TCR sequence derives from a man aged 18 to 35 in good health. Some clones in this sample may be carry-over from other donors' samples. The CDR3 sequence is CASSKGLIRYEQYF. Here the CDR3 DNA reads TGTGCCAGCAGCAAAGGGCTAATCAGGTACGAGCAGTACTTC.